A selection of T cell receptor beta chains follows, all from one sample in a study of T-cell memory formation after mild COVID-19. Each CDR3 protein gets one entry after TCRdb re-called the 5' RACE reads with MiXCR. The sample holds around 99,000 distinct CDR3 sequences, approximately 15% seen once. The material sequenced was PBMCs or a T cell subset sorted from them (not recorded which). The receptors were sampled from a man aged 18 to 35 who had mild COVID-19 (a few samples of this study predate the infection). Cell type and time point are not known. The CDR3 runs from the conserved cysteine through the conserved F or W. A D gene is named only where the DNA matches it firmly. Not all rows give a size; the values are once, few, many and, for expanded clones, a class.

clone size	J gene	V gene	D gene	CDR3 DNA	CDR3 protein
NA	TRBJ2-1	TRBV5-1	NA	TGCGCCAGCAGCTTGGCGCAGGGTTACAATGAGCAGTTCTTC	CASSLAQGYNEQFF
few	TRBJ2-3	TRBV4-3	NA	TGCGCCAGCAGCCCCGATCTACTGGGGACAGATACGCAGTATTTT	CASSPDLLGTDTQYF
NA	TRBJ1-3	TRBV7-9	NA	TGTGCCAGCAGCTTAGCGCTGGACACCATATATTTT	CASSLALDTIYF
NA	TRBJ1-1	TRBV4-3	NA	TGCGCCAGCAGCCGAATTTTAAACACTGAAGCTTTCTTT	CASSRILNTEAFF
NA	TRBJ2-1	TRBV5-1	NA	TGCGCCAGCAGCTGCCCGACGAGTCCGGGGGAGGTCTGCCATGAGCAGTTCTTC	CASSCPTSPGEVCHEQFF
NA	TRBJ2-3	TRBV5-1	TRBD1	TGCGCCAGCAGAAGGCGACAGGGAAATACAGATACGCAGTATTTT	CASRRRQGNTDTQYF
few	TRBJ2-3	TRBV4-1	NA	TGCGCCAGCAGCAAAAGGGACGGAGTGACAGATACGCAGTATTTT	CASSKRDGVTDTQYF
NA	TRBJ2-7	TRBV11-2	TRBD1	TGTGCCATCGACCGACAGGGTTCCTACGAGCAGTACTTC	CAIDRQGSYEQYF
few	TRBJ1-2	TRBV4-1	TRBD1	TGCGCCAGCAGCCTACCGGACAGGAAAGGCTACACCTTC	CASSLPDRKGYTF
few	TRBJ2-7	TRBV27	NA	TGTGCCAGCAGTTTGACGGGACGGAGGACCTACGAGCAGTACTTC	CASSLTGRRTYEQYF
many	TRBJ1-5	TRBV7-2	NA	TGTGCCAGCAGCTTGAATTCCCGGGGGCCCCAGCATTTT	CASSLNSRGPQHF
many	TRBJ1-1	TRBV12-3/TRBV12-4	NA	TGTGCCAGCAGTTTACCGGGACAAGAAGCTTTCTTT	CASSLPGQEAFF
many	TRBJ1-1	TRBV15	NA	TGTGCCACCGGACAGCGCCGGGGCACTGAAGCTTTCTTT	CATGQRRGTEAFF
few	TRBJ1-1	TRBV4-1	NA	TGCGCCAGCAGCCAAGGATCGCTCACTGAAGCTTTCTTT	CASSQGSLTEAFF
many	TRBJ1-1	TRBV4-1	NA	TGCGCCAGCAGCCAATTTTATTCTCGACAGGACACTGAAGCTTTCTTT	CASSQFYSRQDTEAFF
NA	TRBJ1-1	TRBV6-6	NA	TGTGCCAGCAGTTACGGGGGGGGCACTGAAGCTTTCTTT	CASSYGGGTEAFF
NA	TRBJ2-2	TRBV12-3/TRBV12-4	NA	TGTGCCAGCAGCCTAGGGGTCGACATCCTGGGTCCCCTTGAGCTGTTTTTT	CASSLGVDILGPLELFF
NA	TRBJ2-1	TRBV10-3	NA	TGTGCCATCAGTGAGTACGGACCGACGGGGGAGCAGTTCTTC	CAISEYGPTGEQFF
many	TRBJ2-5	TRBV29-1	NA	TGCAGCGTTGACGGCGGGTCTAATCTGGCCCAGTACTTC	CSVDGGSNLAQYF
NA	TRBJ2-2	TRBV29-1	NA	TGCAGCGTTGATCTGCGGGGGAACACCGGGGAGCTGTTTTTT	CSVDLRGNTGELFF
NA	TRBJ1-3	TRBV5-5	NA	TGTGCCAGCAGCTTCAGGGGAAGTAACACCATATATTTT	CASSFRGSNTIYF
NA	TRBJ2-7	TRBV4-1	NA	TGCGCCAGCAGCCAACGGGACTCCTACGAGCAGTACTTC	CASSQRDSYEQYF
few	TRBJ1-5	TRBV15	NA	TGTGCCACCGGTTGGGAGCAGCCCCAGCATTTT	CATGWEQPQHF
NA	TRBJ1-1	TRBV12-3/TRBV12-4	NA	TGTGCCAGCAGTACCTACAGGGACATGAACACTGAAGCTTTCTTT	CASSTYRDMNTEAFF
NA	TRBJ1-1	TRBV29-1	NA	TGCAGCGTTGAAAAATCGGTGGTAGATACTGAAGCTTTCTTT	CSVEKSVVDTEAFF
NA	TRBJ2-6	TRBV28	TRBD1	TGTGCCAGCAGCTTGACAGGGTACGGGGCCAACGTCCTGACTTTC	CASSLTGYGANVLTF
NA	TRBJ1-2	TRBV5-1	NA	TGCGCCAGCAGCTTAATTGAGGCGTTTGGCTACACCTTC	CASSLIEAFGYTF
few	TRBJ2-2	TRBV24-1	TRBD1	TGTGCCACCAGTGGGCTGGACAGGGGTAACACCGGGGAGCTGTTTTTT	CATSGLDRGNTGELFF
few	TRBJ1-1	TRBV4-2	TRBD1	TGTGCCAGCAGCCAAGAGGACAGGACGAACACTGAAGCTTTCTTT	CASSQEDRTNTEAFF
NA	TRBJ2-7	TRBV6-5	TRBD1	TGTGCCAGCAGTAAAACAGGGGGCTGGGACGAGCAGTACTTC	CASSKTGGWDEQYF
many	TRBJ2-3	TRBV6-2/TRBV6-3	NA	TGTGCCGGGGATACGCAGTATTTT	CAGDTQYF
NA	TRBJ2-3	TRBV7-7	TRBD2	TGTGCTAGCAGCTCGAGACTAGCGGGAGGAATAGATACGCAGTATTTT	CASSSRLAGGIDTQYF
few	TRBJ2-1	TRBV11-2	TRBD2	TGTGCCAGCAGCCCCTTGCGGGGGGGCTTTGATGAGCAGTTCTTC	CASSPLRGGFDEQFF
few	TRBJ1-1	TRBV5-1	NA	TGCGCCAGCAGCTTGGCCCCGGACACTGAAGCTTTCTTT	CASSLAPDTEAFF
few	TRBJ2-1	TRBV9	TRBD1	TGTGCCAGCAGCGCAGACAGGGCCGGTTTCAATGAGCAGTTCTTC	CASSADRAGFNEQFF
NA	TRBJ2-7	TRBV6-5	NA	TGTGCCAGCAGATCACAGACCCCAACTTACGAGCAGTACTTC	CASRSQTPTYEQYF